This record covers a single T cell receptor beta chain. This sample stems from a study of blood T cell repertoires in COVID-19. This CDR3 is 15 amino acids long. Trimming at V came to 4 bases and at J to 4 bases, leaving 10 bases not matched to a gene. The germline CDR1 and CDR2 sequences are SGHNT and YYREEE (reference sequence). Here immunoSEQ multiplex PCR was the method, and the copy in TCRdb shows in-frame clones only, minus some. Here the sample spans some 58,000 clones, 83% being singletons. V usage is TRBV5-4 and J usage is TRBJ2-7, with TRBD1 identical over 8 bases. Sequencing input: peripheral blood. The sequence came from a man aged 45-60 years with COVID-19, enrolled during active disease. The CDR3 bases are TGTGCCAGCAGCCCTAGACAGGGGCGAACGTACGAGCAGTACTTC. It translates to CASSPRQGRTYEQYF.